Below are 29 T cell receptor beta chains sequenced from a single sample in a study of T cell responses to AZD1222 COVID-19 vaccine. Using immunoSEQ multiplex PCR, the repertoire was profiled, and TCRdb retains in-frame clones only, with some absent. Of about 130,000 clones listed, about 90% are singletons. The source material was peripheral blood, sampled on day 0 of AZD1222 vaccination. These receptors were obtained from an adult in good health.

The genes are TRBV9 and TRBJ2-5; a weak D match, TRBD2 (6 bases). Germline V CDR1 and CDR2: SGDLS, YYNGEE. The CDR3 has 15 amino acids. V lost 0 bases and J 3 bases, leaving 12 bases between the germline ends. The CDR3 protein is CASSVGSWGEETQYF. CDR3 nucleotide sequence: TGTGCCAGCAGCGTAGGATCATGGGGGGAAGAGACCCAGTACTTC.

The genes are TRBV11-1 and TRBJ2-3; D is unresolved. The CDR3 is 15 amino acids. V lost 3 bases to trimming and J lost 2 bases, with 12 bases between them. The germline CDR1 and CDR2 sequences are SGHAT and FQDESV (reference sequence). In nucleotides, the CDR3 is TGTGCCAGCAGCTTGAGTGTCGTATTCACAGATACGCAGTATTTT. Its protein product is CASSLSVVFTDTQYF.

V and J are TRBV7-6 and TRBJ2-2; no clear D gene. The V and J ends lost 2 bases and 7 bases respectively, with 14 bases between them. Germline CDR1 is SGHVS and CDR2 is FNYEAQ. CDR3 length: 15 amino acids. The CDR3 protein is CASSLISGFGGELFF. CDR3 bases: TGTGCCAGCAGCTTAATTAGTGGGTTTGGCGGGGAGCTGTTTTTT. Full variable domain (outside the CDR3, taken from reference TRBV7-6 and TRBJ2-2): GAGVSQSPRYKVTKRGQDVALRCDPISGHVSLYWYRQALGQGPEFLTYFNYEAQQDKSGLPNDRFSAERPEGSISTLTIQRTEQRDSAMYRCASSLISGFGGELFFGEGSRLTVL.

The CDR3 bases are TGTGCCAGCAGCTTACGGGTCGGAATCTACGAGCAGTACTTC. It specifies CASSLRVGIYEQYF. The chain carries TRBV7-8 and TRBJ2-7, with D uncertain. Germline V gene sequence: CDR1 SGHVS, CDR2 FQNEAQ. The CDR3 contains 14 residues. V lost 2 bases to trimming and J lost 3 bases, with 11 bases between them.

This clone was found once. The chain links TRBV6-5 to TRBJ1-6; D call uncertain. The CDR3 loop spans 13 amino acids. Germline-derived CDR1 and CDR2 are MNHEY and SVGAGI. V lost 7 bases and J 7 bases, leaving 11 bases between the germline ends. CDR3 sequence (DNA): TGTGCCAGCACCTTCGAAGTGAATTCACCCCTCCACTTT. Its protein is CASTFEVNSPLHF.

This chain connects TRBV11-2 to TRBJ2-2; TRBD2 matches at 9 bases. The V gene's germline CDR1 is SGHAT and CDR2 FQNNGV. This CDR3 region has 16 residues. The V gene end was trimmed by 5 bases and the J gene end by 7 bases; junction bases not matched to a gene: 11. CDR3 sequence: CASSPSSGGRVGELFF. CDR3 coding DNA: TGTGCCAGCAGCCCCTCAAGCGGGGGGCGCGTCGGGGAGCTGTTTTTT.

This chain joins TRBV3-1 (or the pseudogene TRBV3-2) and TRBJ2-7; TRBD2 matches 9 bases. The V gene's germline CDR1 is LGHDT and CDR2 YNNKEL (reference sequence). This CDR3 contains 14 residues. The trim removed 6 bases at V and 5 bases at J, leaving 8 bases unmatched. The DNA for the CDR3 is TGTGCCAGCAGTGTTAGCGGGAGTCGCGACGAGCAGTACTTC. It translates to CASSVSGSRDEQYF.

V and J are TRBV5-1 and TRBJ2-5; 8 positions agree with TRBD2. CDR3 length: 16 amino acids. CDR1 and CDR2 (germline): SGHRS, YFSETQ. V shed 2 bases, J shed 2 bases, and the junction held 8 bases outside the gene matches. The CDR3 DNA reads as TGCGCCAGCAGCTTAAGCGAGCGGGGGATACAAGAGACCCAGTACTTC. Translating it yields CASSLSERGIQETQYF.

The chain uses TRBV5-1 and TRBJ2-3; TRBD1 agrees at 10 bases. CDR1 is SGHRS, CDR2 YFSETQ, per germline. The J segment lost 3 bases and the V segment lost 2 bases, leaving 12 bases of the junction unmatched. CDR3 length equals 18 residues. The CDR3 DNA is TGCGCCAGCAGCTTATTGGGACAGGGGAATTATGAAACAGATACGCAGTATTTT. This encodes CASSLLGQGNYETDTQYF.

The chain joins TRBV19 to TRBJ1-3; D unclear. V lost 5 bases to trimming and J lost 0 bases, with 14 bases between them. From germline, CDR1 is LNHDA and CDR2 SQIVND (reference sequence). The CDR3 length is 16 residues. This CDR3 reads CASSSRASSSGNTIYF. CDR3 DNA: TGTGCCAGTAGTTCCCGGGCCTCAAGCTCTGGAAACACCATATATTTT.

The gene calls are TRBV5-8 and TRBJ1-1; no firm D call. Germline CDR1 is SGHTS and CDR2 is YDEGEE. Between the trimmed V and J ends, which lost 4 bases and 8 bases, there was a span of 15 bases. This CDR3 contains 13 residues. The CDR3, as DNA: TGTGCCAGCAGCCCTTGGGTGGCGGGAGAAGCTTTCTTT. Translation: CASSPWVAGEAFF.

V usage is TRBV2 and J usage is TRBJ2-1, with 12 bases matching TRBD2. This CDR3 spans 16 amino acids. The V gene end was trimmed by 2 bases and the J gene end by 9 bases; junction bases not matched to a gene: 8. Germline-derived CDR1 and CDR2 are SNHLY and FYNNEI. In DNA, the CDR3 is TGTGCCAGCAGTGAATCGGCTAGCGGGAGGGCCAGTGAGCAGTTCTTC. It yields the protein CASSESASGRASEQFF.

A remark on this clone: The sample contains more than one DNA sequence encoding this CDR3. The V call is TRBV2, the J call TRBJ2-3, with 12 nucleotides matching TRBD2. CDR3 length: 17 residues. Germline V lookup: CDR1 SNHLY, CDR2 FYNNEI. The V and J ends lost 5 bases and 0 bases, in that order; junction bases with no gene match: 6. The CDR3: CASSTLAGGPSTDTQYF. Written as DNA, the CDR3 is TGTGCCAGCAGTACGCTAGCGGGGGGGCCGAGCACAGATACGCAGTATTTT.

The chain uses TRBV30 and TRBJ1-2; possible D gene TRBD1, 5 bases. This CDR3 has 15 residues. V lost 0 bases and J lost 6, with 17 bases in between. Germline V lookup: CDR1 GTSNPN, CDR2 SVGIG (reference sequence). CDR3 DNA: TGTGCCTGGAGTGTACGAAGGCCTTGGGGGGATGGCTACACCTTC. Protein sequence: CAWSVRRPWGDGYTF.

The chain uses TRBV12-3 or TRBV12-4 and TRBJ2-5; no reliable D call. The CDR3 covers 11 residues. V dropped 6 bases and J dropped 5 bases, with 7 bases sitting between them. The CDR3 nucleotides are TGTGCCAGCAGCCTCAAGGAGACCCAGTACTTC. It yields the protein CASSLKETQYF.

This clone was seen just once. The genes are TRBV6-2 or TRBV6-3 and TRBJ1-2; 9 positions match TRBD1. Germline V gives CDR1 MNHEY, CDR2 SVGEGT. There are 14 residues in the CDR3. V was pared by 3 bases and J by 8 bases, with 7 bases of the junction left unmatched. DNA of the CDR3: TGTGCCAGCAGTTATCGGGAACAGGGGGCCGGCTACACCTTC. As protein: CASSYREQGAGYTF.

CDR3 DNA sequence: TGTGCCAGTAGTAGACAGGGGGCGGCGGACACTGAAGCTTTCTTT. Protein: CASSRQGAADTEAFF. The chain combines TRBV19 with TRBJ1-1, with 10 bases matching TRBD1. The germline CDR1 and CDR2 sequences are LNHDA and SQIVND (reference sequence). The CDR3 is 15 amino acids. V lost 4 bases and J lost 3; bases outside the gene matches: 5.

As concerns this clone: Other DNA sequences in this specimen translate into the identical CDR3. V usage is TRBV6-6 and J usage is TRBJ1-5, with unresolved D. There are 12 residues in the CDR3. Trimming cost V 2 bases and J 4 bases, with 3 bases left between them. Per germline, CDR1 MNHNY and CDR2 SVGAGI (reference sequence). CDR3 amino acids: CASSYVNQPQHF. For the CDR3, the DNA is TGTGCCAGCAGTTACGTGAATCAGCCCCAGCATTTT.

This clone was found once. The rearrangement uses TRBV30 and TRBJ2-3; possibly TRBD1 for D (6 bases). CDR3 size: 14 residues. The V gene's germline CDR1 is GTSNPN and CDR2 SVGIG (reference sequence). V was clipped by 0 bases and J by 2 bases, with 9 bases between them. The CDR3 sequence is CAWSVGQPTDTQYF. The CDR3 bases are TGTGCCTGGAGTGTAGGACAGCCCACAGATACGCAGTATTTT.

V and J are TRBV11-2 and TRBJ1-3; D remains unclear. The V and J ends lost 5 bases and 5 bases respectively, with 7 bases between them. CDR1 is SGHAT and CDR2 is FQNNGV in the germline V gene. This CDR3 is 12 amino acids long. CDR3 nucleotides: TGTGCCAGCAGCCAAATTCGAAACACCATATATTTT. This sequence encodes CASSQIRNTIYF.

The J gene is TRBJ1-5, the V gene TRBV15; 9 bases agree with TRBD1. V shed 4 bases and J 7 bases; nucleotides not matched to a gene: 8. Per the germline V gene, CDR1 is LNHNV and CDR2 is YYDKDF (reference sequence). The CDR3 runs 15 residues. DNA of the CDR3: TGTGCCACCAGCACAACCGGGACAGGGTACCAGCCCCAGCATTTT. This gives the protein CATSTTGTGYQPQHF.

The CDR3 DNA reads as TGTGCCTGGAGCCAAATACTAGACAATGAGCAGTTCTTC. Translating it yields CAWSQILDNEQFF. This sequence joins TRBV30 and TRBJ2-1, with D maybe TRBD2 (5 bases). Germline V gives CDR1 GTSNPN, CDR2 SVGIG (reference sequence). This CDR3 region has 13 residues. V lost 3 bases and J 5 bases, leaving 11 bases between the germline ends. Variable domain in full (rest from reference TRBV30 and TRBJ2-1): SQTIHQWPATLVQPVGSPLSLECTVEGTSNPNLYWYRQAAGRGLQLLFYSVGIGQISSEVPQNLSASRPQDRQFILSSKKLLLSDSGFYLCAWSQILDNEQFFGPGTRLTVL.

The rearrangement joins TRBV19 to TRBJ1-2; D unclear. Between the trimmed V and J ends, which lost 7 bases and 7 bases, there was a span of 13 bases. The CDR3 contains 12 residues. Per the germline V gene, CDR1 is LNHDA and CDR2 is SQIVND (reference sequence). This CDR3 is CASNSVLSGYTF. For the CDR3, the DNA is TGTGCCAGTAACTCGGTTCTTAGTGGCTACACCTTC.

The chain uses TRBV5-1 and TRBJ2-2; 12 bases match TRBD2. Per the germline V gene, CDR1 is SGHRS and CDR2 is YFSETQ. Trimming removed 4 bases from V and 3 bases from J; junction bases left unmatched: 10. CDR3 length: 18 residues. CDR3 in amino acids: CASSRSLAGGPDTGELFF. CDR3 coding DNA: TGCGCCAGCAGCCGCTCCCTAGCGGGAGGGCCGGACACCGGGGAGCTGTTTTTT.

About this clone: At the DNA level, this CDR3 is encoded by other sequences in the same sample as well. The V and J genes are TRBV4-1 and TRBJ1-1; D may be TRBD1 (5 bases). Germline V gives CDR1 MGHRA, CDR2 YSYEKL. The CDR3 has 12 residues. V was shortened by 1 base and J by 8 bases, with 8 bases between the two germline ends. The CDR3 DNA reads TGCGCCAGCAGCCAAGGAAGGGGCGAAGCTTTCTTT. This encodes CASSQGRGEAFF.

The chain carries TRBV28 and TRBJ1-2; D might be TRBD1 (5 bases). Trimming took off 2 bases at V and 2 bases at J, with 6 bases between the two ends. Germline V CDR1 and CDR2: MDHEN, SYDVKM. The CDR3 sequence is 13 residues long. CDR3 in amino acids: CASSLPGNYGYTF. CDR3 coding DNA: TGTGCCAGCAGTTTACCAGGGAACTATGGCTACACCTTC.

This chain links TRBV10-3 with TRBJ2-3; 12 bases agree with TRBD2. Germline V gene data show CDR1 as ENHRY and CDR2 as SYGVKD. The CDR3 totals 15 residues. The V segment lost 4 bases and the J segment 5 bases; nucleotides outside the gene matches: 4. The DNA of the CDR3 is TGTGCCATCAGTGGACTAGCGGGAGCCGGAGATACGCAGTATTTT. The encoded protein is CAISGLAGAGDTQYF.

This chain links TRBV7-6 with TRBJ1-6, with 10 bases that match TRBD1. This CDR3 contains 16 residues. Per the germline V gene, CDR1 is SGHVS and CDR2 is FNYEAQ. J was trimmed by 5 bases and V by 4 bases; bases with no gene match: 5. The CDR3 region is CASSSQTGGHNSPLHF. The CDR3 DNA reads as TGTGCCAGCAGCTCCCAGACAGGGGGCCATAATTCACCCCTCCACTTT.

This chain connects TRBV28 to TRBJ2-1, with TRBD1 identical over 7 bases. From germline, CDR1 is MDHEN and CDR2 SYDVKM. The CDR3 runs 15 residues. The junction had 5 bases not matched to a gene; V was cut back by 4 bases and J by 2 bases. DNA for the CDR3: TGTGCCAGCAGTTCGACAGGGTCCCCCTACAATGAGCAGTTCTTC. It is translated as CASSSTGSPYNEQFF.